The 24 T cell receptor beta chains given below trace back to one sample, sequenced in a study of cytomegalovirus exposure and HLA in healthy donors. Primers included in the PCR were 60 Vbeta and 13 Jbeta primers. Sequencing used immunoSEQ multiplex PCR; TCRdb keeps in-frame clones, though not all of them. The sample carries roughly 180,000 clones, approximately 85% recorded once. The sample was PBMCs. The receptors stem from a man younger than 30 in good health and CMV-seropositive.

J is TRBJ2-5 and V is TRBV6-5; no firm D call. The V and J ends lost 8 bases and 2 bases respectively, with 12 bases between them. CDR1 is MNHEY, CDR2 SVGAGI, per germline. The CDR3 runs 13 residues. The CDR3 protein is CASVTPDQETQYF. The CDR3 DNA sequence: TGTGCCAGCGTCACCCCAGATCAAGAGACCCAGTACTTC.

V gene TRBV6-1 combines with J gene TRBJ1-2; TRBD1 aligns across 7 bases. Germline V gene lookup returns CDR1 MNHNS and CDR2 SASEGT. J lost 1 base, V lost 3 bases, and 17 bases had no gene match. The CDR3 extends over 19 amino acids. This chain's CDR3 is CASSDPSSRTGSFNYGYTF. The CDR3 coding sequence is TGTGCCAGCAGTGACCCAAGCTCGCGGACAGGCTCCTTTAACTATGGCTACACCTTC.

The rearrangement uses TRBV5-5 and TRBJ2-7, with 16 nucleotides matching TRBD2. The CDR3 is 16 amino acids. V lost 0 bases, J lost 6 bases, and 3 bases stayed unmatched. Germline CDR1 SGHKS, CDR2 YYEKEE (reference sequence). CDR3 nucleotides: TGTGCCAGCAGCTTGGGGGGACTAGCGGGGGGGCCCGAGCAGTACTTC. Its translation is CASSLGGLAGGPEQYF.

Remarks on this clone: The junction and the germline gene differ at one end; a read error may be behind it. This chain uses TRBV7-9 with TRBJ2-7; 9 bases are a match to TRBD1. Per the germline V gene, CDR1 is SEHNR and CDR2 is FQNEAQ (reference sequence). The CDR3 totals 12 residues. The CDR3 spells CSSGTGPYEQYF. The DNA for the CDR3 is TGTTCCAGCGGGACAGGGCCCTACGAGCAGTACTTC.

This clone was counted between two and nine times. This chain links TRBV25-1 with TRBJ1-1; 7 nucleotides match TRBD1. The V gene's germline CDR1 is MGHDK and CDR2 SYGVNS. The junction had 13 bases not matched to a gene; V was cut back by 6 bases and J by 6 bases. CDR3 length equals 15 residues. DNA of the CDR3: TGTGCCAGCAGCCGGGACAGAGGGCTATTGGCTGAAGCTTTCTTT. Translated, it gives CASSRDRGLLAEAFF. Variable domain in full (rest from reference TRBV25-1 and TRBJ1-1): EADIYQTPRYLVIGTGKKITLECSQTMGHDKMYWYQQDPGMELHLIHYSYGVNSTEKGDLSSESTVSRIRTEHFPLTLESARPSHTSQYLCASSRDRGLLAEAFFGQGTRLTVV.

The chain has TRBV5-4 and TRBJ2-1, with TRBD2 identical over 8 bases. Germline V gives CDR1 SGHNT, CDR2 YYREEE (reference sequence). There are 15 residues in the CDR3. Trimming at V came to 4 bases and at J to 7 bases, leaving 10 bases not matched to a gene. The CDR3, as DNA: TGTGCCAGCAGCATACGGGGGGGCTTTCAGAATGAGCAGTTCTTC. It codes for CASSIRGGFQNEQFF.

V gene TRBV9 combines with J gene TRBJ2-7; 9 bases agree with TRBD2. CDR3 length: 14 amino acids. J was trimmed by 3 bases and V by 4 bases; bases with no gene match: 5. CDR1 is SGDLS and CDR2 is YYNGEE in the germline V gene. The CDR3 spells CASSTTTSGYEQYF. The CDR3 DNA is TGTGCCAGCAGCACGACGACTAGCGGCTACGAGCAGTACTTC. The full variable domain, completed using reference TRBV9 and TRBJ2-7, is DSGVTQTPKHLITATGQRVTLRCSPRSGDLSVYWYQQSLDQGLQFLIQYYNGEERAKGNILERFSAQQFPDLHSELNLSSLELGDSALYFCASSTTTSGYEQYFGPGTRLTVT.

The rearrangement joins TRBV6-6 to TRBJ2-3; TRBD1 matches at 7 bases. V lost 5 bases to trimming and J lost 6 bases; unmatched junction nucleotides: 5. Per the germline V gene, CDR1 is MNHNY and CDR2 is SVGAGI (reference sequence). The CDR3 has 13 residues. CDR3 coding DNA: TGTGCCAGCAGTAGACAGGGCGAGGATACGCAGTATTTT. It encodes CASSRQGEDTQYF.

The chain combines TRBV2 with TRBJ1-1; weak D call: TRBD1 (5 bases). The CDR3 is 13 amino acids. CDR1 is SNHLY and CDR2 is FYNNEI in the germline V gene. V was shortened by 11 bases and J by 0 bases, with 13 bases between the two germline ends. The CDR3 spells CAGVTEMNTEAFF. CDR3 in DNA: TGTGCCGGCGTGACAGAGATGAACACTGAAGCTTTCTTT.

The chain has TRBV5-1 and TRBJ2-7; 10 nucleotides line up with TRBD1. The germline CDR1 and CDR2 sequences are SGHRS and YFSETQ. The CDR3 has 16 residues. V shed 0 bases, J shed 3 bases, and the junction held 6 bases outside the gene matches. The CDR3 DNA is TGCGCCAGCAGCTTGGGACAGGGGGCATCTTACTACGAGCAGTACTTC. Translation gives CASSLGQGASYYEQYF.

The CDR3 nucleotides are TGTGCCAGTAGTATAGCCGGGACAGGGAAGAACACTGAAGCTTTCTTT. It is translated as CASSIAGTGKNTEAFF. This chain links TRBV19 with TRBJ1-1; TRBD1 matches 9 bases. The CDR3 covers 16 residues. Germline values: CDR1 LNHDA, CDR2 SQIVND (reference sequence). Losses at the gene ends were 1 base for V and 1 base for J; bases not matched to a gene: 4.

This clone came up a few times. CDR3 region: CASSRQGSNQPQHF. CDR3 coding DNA: TGTGCCAGCAGCCGACAGGGTAGCAATCAGCCCCAGCATTTT. The V and J genes are TRBV7-6 and TRBJ1-5; 7 positions agree with TRBD1. The CDR3 runs to 14 residues. Trimming cost V 5 bases and J 0 bases; bases outside gene matches: 1. Germline V gene lookup returns CDR1 SGHVS and CDR2 FNYEAQ.

This chain uses TRBV7-8 with TRBJ2-3; D might be TRBD2 (5 bases). V gave up 3 bases and J gave up 4 bases, with 8 bases separating them. The CDR3 contains 13 residues. Germline V gene lookup returns CDR1 SGHVS and CDR2 FQNEAQ. CDR3 in amino acids: CASSLRVADTQYF. The CDR3 nucleotides are TGTGCCAGCAGCTTGAGGGTTGCAGATACGCAGTATTTT.

This chain uses TRBV14 with TRBJ2-5, with 11 bases matching TRBD2. CDR3 length: 15 residues. Unmatched junction bases numbered 5, after V lost 3 bases and J lost 5 bases. In germline, CDR1 is SGHDN, CDR2 FVKESK. CDR3 sequence: CASSHIAGGLETQYF. The CDR3 DNA reads TGTGCCAGCAGCCACATAGCGGGGGGGCTGGAGACCCAGTACTTC.

The chain uses TRBV6-1 and TRBJ1-3; unclear D gene. CDR1 is MNHNS and CDR2 is SASEGT in the germline V gene. The CDR3 runs to 14 residues. Trimming shortened V by 7 bases and J by 0 bases, and 10 bases separated the two germline ends. CDR3 DNA: TGTGCCAGCACCCCCGCAGTCTCTGGAAACACCATATATTTT. Translation: CASTPAVSGNTIYF.

There are a few counts of this clone. The chain is built from TRBV5-1 and TRBJ1-1; weak D call: TRBD1 (5 bases). The CDR3 spans 16 residues. Germline CDR1 and CDR2: SGHRS and YFSETQ. Trimming stripped 0 bases from V and 4 bases from J, with 16 bases between. The CDR3 loop is CASSLDGTVRGTEAFF. In nucleotides, the CDR3 is TGCGCCAGCAGCTTGGACGGGACCGTGCGGGGCACTGAAGCTTTCTTT.

V gene TRBV9 combines with J gene TRBJ2-1; 7 bases match TRBD2. J was trimmed by 7 bases and V by 0 bases; bases with no gene match: 10. The CDR3 is made up of 16 amino acids. The germline CDR1 and CDR2 sequences are SGDLS and YYNGEE. The CDR3 sequence is CASSVEDVGGKNEQFF. The CDR3 bases are TGTGCCAGCAGCGTAGAGGACGTGGGGGGGAAGAATGAGCAGTTCTTC.

The CDR3 bases are TGTGCCATCACGGCAGGGGGAAATCAGCCCCAGCATTTT. Translation gives CAITAGGNQPQHF. J is TRBJ1-5 and V is TRBV10-3; 7 bases are a match to TRBD1. This CDR3 has 13 residues. With V trimmed by 7 bases and J by 4 bases, 4 bases remained unmatched. Germline-derived CDR1 and CDR2 are ENHRY and SYGVKD.

The rearrangement links TRBV25-1 to TRBJ1-1, with a possible D match to TRBD1 (5 bases). CDR1 is MGHDK, CDR2 SYGVNS, per germline. The CDR3 runs 15 residues. Trimming stripped 1 base from V and 4 bases from J, with 13 bases between. CDR3 sequence (DNA): TGTGCCAGCAGTGAATTGAGGGGAGCGGGCACTGAAGCTTTCTTT. It is translated as CASSELRGAGTEAFF.

V is TRBV29-1 and J is TRBJ2-1, with unresolved D. The CDR3 runs 11 residues. With 4 bases removed from V and 7 bases from J, the gap between germline ends came to 8 bases. Germline CDR1 is SQVTM and CDR2 is ANQGSEA. CDR3 sequence (DNA): TGCAGCGTTGTAGACGGTAATGAGCAGTTCTTC. Protein product: CSVVDGNEQFF.

The chain has TRBV28 and TRBJ2-7, with D perhaps matching TRBD1 (6 bases). Germline V gives CDR1 MDHEN, CDR2 SYDVKM. The CDR3 consists of 14 residues. The V end lost 6 bases, the J end lost 3 bases, and 15 bases lay between the germline ends. The CDR3 spells CASSLTGRDYEQYF. CDR3 coding DNA: TGTGCCAGCAGCCTAACAGGGAGAGACTACGAGCAGTACTTC.

This clone occurred a few times. The CDR3 region has the DNA TGCGCCAGCAGCCAAGACAGGGGGACGGCCGAGCAGTACTTC. Translation: CASSQDRGTAEQYF. The chain has TRBV4-3 and TRBJ2-7; TRBD1 agrees at 7 bases. The germline gives CDR1 LGHNA, CDR2 YSLEER. The ends lost 0 bases at V and 6 bases at J; junction bases unmatched: 5. The CDR3 covers 14 residues.

V gene TRBV25-1 combines with J gene TRBJ1-6; 7 bases are a match to TRBD1. The CDR3 totals 14 residues. Germline CDR1 reads MGHDK; CDR2 reads SYGVNS. With 2 bases clipped from V and 9 bases from J, the junction kept 4 bases outside the gene matches. CDR3 DNA sequence: TGTGCCAGCAGTGAACAGGGGGTAGGTTCACCCCTCCACTTT. This sequence encodes CASSEQGVGSPLHF.

The V call is TRBV19, the J call TRBJ2-1; perhaps TRBD1 as D (5 bases). CDR3 length equals 20 residues. The V end was cut by 6 bases, the J end by 6 bases, with 33 bases between. The V gene's germline CDR1 is LNHDA and CDR2 SQIVND (reference sequence). The CDR3 reads CASSNNPFARQGALSNEQFF. The DNA for the CDR3 is TGTGCCAGTAGCAATAATCCCTTTGCGCGGCAAGGGGCGCTTAGCAATGAGCAGTTCTTC. Together with reference TRBV19 and TRBJ2-1, the CDR3 gives the full variable domain: DGGITQSPKYLFRKEGQNVTLSCEQNLNHDAMYWYRQDPGQGLRLIYYSQIVNDFQKGDIAEGYSVSREKKESFPLTVTSAQKNPTAFYLCASSNNPFARQGALSNEQFFGPGTRLTVL.